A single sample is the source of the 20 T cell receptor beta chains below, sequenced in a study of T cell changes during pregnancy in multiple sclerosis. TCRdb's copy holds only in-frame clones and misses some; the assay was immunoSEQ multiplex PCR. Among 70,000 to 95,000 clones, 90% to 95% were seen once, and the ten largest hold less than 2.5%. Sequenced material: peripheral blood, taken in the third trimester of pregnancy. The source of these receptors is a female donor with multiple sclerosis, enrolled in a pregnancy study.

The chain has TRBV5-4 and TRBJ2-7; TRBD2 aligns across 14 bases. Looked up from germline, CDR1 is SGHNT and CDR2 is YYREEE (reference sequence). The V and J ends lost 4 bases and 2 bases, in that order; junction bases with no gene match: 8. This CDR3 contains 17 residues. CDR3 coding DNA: TGTGCCAGCAGCGGGGGACTAGCGGGAGTCCAGACCTACGAGCAGTACTTC. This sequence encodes CASSGGLAGVQTYEQYF. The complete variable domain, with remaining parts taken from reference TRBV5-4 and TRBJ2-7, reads ETGVTQSPTHLIKTRGQQVTLRCSSQSGHNTVSWYQQALGQGPQFIFQYYREEENGRGNFPPRFSGLQFPNYSSELNVNALELDDSALYLCASSGGLAGVQTYEQYFGPGTRLTVT.

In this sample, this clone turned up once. The CDR3 spells CASSQVILTGELFF. In DNA, the CDR3 is TGTGCCAGCAGCCAAGTTATCCTAACCGGGGAGCTGTTTTTT. V and J are TRBV14 and TRBJ2-2; D gene ambiguous. In germline, CDR1 is SGHDN, CDR2 FVKESK. The germline V and J ends were trimmed by 1 base and 5 bases, with 8 bases remaining between them. The CDR3 extends over 14 amino acids.

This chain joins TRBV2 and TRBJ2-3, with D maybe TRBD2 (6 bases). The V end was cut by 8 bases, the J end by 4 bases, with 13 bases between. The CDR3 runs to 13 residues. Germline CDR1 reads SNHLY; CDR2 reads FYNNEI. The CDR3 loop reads CASFAGSPDTQYF. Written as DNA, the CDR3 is TGTGCCAGCTTTGCGGGGAGCCCAGATACGCAGTATTTT.

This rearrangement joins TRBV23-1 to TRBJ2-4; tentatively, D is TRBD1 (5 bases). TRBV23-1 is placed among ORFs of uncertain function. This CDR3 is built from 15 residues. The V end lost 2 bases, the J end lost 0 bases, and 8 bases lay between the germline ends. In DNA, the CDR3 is TGCGCCAGCAGTCAACCCAGGGAAGCCAAAAACATTCAGTACTTC. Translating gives CASSQPREAKNIQYF.

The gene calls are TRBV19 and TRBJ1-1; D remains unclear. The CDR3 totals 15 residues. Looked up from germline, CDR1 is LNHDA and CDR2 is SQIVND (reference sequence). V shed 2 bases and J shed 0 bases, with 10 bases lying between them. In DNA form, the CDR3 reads TGTGCCAGTAGTATACTAGCGGGTTTGAACACTGAAGCTTTCTTT. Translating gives CASSILAGLNTEAFF. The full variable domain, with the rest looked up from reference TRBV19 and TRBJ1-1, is DGGITQSPKYLFRKEGQNVTLSCEQNLNHDAMYWYRQDPGQGLRLIYYSQIVNDFQKGDIAEGYSVSREKKESFPLTVTSAQKNPTAFYLCASSILAGLNTEAFFGQGTRLTVV.

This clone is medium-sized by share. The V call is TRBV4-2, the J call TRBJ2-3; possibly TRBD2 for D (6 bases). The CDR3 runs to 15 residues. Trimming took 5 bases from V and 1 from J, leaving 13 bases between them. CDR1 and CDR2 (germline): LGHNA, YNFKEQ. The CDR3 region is CASSSSGEGTDTQYF. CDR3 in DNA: TGTGCCAGCAGCTCGTCGGGAGAGGGCACAGATACGCAGTATTTT.

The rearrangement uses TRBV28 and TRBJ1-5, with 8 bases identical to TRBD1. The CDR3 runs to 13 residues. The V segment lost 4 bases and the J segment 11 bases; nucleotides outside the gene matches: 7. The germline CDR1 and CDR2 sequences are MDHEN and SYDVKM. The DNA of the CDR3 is TGTGCCAGCAGTTGGACAGGGAGTCGGTCCCAGCATTTT. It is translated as CASSWTGSRSQHF.

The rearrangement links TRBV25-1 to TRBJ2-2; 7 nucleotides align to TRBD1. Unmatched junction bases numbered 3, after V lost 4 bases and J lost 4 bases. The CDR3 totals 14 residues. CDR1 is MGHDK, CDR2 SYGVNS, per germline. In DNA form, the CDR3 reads TGTGCCAGCAGTGGGGGACAGTCCACCGGGGAGCTGTTTTTT. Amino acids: CASSGGQSTGELFF. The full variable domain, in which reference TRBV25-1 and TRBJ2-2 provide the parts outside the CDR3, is EADIYQTPRYLVIGTGKKITLECSQTMGHDKMYWYQQDPGMELHLIHYSYGVNSTEKGDLSSESTVSRIRTEHFPLTLESARPSHTSQYLCASSGGQSTGELFFGEGSRLTVL.

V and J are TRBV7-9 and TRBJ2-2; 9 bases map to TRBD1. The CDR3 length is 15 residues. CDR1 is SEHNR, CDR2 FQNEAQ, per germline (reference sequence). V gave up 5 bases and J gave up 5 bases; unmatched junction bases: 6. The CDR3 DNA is TGTGCCAGCAGCCTGGGACAGGGCGGGACCGGGGAGCTGTTTTTT. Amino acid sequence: CASSLGQGGTGELFF.

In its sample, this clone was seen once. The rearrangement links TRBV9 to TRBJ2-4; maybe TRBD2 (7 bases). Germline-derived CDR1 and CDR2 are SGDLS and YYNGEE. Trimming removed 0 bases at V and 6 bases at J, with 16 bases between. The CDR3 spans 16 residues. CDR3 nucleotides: TGTGCCAGCAGCGTAGACGCGGGAGAGGGGGGAAACATTCAGTACTTC. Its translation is CASSVDAGEGGNIQYF.

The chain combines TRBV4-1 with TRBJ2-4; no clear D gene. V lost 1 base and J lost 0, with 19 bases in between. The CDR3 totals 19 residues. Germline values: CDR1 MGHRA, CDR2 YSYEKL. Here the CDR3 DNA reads TGCGCCAGCAGCCAAGTGGCAGTCCATCAACCTCTAGCCAAAAACATTCAGTACTTC. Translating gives CASSQVAVHQPLAKNIQYF.

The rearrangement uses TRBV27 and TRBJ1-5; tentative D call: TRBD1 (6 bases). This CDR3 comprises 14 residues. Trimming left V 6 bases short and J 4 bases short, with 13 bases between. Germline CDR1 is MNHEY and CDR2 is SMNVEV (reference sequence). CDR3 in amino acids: CASRSLRGNQPQHF. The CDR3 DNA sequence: TGTGCCAGCAGGTCCTTGAGGGGGAATCAGCCCCAGCATTTT.

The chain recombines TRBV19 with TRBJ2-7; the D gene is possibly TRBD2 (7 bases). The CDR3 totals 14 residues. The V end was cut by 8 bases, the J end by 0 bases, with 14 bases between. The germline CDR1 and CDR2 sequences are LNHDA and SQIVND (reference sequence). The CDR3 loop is CASGGAGSSYEQYF. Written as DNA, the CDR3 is TGTGCCAGTGGGGGGGCCGGTAGCTCCTACGAGCAGTACTTC.

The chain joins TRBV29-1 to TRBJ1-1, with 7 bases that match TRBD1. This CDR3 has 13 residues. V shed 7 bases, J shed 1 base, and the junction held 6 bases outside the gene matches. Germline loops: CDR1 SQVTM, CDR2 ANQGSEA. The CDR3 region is CSASTGRNTEAFF. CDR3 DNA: TGCAGCGCTTCGACAGGGAGGAACACTGAAGCTTTCTTT.

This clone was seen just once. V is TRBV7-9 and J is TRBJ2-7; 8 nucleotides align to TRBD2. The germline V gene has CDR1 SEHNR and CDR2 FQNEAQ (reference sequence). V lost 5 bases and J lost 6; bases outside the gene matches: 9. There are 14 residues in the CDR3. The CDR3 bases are TGTGCCAGCAGCGGAAGCGGGAGCTGGGGCGAGCAGTACTTC. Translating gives CASSGSGSWGEQYF.

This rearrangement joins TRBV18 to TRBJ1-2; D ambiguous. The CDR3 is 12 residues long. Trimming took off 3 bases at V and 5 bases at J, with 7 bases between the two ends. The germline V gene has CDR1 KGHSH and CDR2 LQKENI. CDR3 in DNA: TGTGCCAGCTCACCGAGAGATTATGGCTACACCTTC. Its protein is CASSPRDYGYTF.

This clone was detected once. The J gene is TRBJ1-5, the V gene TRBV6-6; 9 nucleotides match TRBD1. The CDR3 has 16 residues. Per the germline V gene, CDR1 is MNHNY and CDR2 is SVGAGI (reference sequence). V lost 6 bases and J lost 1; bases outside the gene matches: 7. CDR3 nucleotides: TGTGCCAGCAGCCCGGGACAGGGAACCAGCAATCAGCCCCAGCATTTT. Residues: CASSPGQGTSNQPQHF.

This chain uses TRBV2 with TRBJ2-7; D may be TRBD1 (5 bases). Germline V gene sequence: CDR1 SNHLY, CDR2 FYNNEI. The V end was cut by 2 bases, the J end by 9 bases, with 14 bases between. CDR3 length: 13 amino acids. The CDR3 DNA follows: TGTGCCAGCAGTGAAATAACAGGACCTACGCAGTACTTC. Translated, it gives CASSEITGPTQYF. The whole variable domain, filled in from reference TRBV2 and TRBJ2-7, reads EPEVTQTPSHQVTQMGQEVILRCVPISNHLYFYWYRQILGQKVEFLVSFYNNEISEKSEIFDDQFSVERPDGSNFTLKIRSTKLEDSAMYFCASSEITGPTQYFGPGTRLTVT.

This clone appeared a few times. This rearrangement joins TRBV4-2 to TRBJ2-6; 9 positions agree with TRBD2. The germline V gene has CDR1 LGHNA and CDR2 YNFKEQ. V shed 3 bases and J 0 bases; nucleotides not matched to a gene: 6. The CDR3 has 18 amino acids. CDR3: CASSHLVAGASGANVLTF. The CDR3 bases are TGTGCCAGCAGCCATTTAGTAGCGGGAGCCTCTGGGGCCAACGTCCTGACTTTC.

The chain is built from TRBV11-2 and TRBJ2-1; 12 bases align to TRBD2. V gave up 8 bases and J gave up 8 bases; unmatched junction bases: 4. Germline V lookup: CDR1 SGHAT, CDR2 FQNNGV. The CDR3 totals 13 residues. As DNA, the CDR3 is TGTGCCAGCCTTGCTAGCGGGAGGGATGAGCAGTTCTTC. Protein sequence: CASLASGRDEQFF.